These 21 T cell receptor beta chains originate from one sample sequenced in a study of CD8+CD57+ T cells in acquired aplastic anemia. CDR3 and TCR beta VDJ profiling relied on genomic DNA as the template. Using its own MiXCR run on the reads, TCRdb lists one record per CDR3 protein. The sample contains 150,000 or so distinct CDR3 sequences, 40% to 65% of which appear only once. Patients sequenced had flow cytometry evidence of CD8+CD57+ cell expansion. The source material was sorted CD4+, CD8+, or CD8+CD57+ T cells (not recorded which) from PBMCs. These receptors were obtained from a human donor with aplastic anemia.

The V and J genes are TRBV6-1 and TRBJ1-5; the match to TRBD1 covers 10 bases. CDR1 and CDR2 (germline): MNHNS, SASEGT. CDR3 length equals 15 residues. V dropped 7 bases and J dropped 3; count of bases not matched to a gene: 6. Written as DNA, the CDR3 is TGTGCCAGCAAAACCGGGACAGGGGACAATCAGCCCCAGCATTTT. Its translation is CASKTGTGDNQPQHF.

The chain carries TRBV10-3 and TRBJ2-1, with a weak D call TRBD1 (5 bases). Germline assignment: CDR1 ENHRY and CDR2 SYGVKD. V lost 3 bases and J lost 8, with 11 bases in between. CDR3 length: 13 amino acids. This CDR3 is CAISDRGWDEQFF. CDR3 nucleotides: TGTGCCATCAGTGATAGGGGTTGGGATGAGCAGTTCTTC.

This clonotype has at least ten counts. The rearrangement links TRBV7-9 to TRBJ2-1, with 9 bases matching TRBD1. Germline trimming cut 4 bases from V and 0 bases from J; bases unmatched to any gene: 4. This CDR3 has 16 amino acids. Per the germline V gene, CDR1 is SEHNR and CDR2 is FQNEAQ (reference sequence). CDR3 in amino acids: CASSSTGGSSYNEQFF. Here the CDR3 DNA reads TGTGCCAGCAGCTCGACAGGGGGGAGCTCCTACAATGAGCAGTTCTTC.

This CDR3 is CARDGRGDTEAFF. DNA of the CDR3: TGTGCTAGAGATGGGAGGGGGGACACTGAAGCTTTCTTT. The V gene is TRBV7-7, the J gene TRBJ1-1; perhaps TRBD1 as D (6 bases). CDR3 size: 13 residues. Germline loops: CDR1 SSHAT, CDR2 FNYEAQ (reference sequence). Full variable domain (outside the CDR3, taken from reference TRBV7-7 and TRBJ1-1): GAGVSQSPRYKVTKRGQDVTLRCDPISSHATLYWYQQALGQGPEFLTYFNYEAQPDKSGLPSDRFSAERPEGSISTLTIQRTEQRDSAMYRCARDGRGDTEAFFGQGTRLTVV.

Regarding this clonotype: At one of its ends the junction is not consistent with the germline gene, which may arise from a read error. CDR3 amino acids: CASSATSGLDTGTQYF. Written as DNA, the CDR3 is TGTGCCAGCAGCGCCACTTCGGGACTAGACACAGGTACGCAGTATTTT. The genes are TRBV9 and TRBJ2-3, with TRBD2 matching over 8 bases. The CDR3 runs 16 residues. CDR1 and CDR2 (germline): SGDLS, YYNGEE.

This chain links TRBV13 with TRBJ2-5; D perhaps matches TRBD2 (6 bases). Between the trimmed V and J ends, which lost 5 bases and 4 bases, there was a span of 11 bases. The CDR3 consists of 13 residues. The V gene's germline CDR1 is PRHDT and CDR2 FYEKMQ (reference sequence). The CDR3 spells CASSTSLGETQYF. The CDR3 DNA reads as TGTGCCAGCAGCACTAGCTTGGGAGAGACCCAGTACTTC.

The chain combines TRBV10-1 with TRBJ1-3; unclear D gene. From germline, CDR1 is WNHNN and CDR2 SYGVQD (reference sequence). V dropped 2 bases and J dropped 1 base, with 3 bases sitting between them. The CDR3 spans 13 residues. The CDR3 reads CASSERSGNTIYF. CDR3 nucleotide sequence: TGCGCCAGCAGTGAGAGGTCTGGAAACACCATATATTTT.

This clonotype has ten or more counts. The rearrangement links TRBV7-2 to TRBJ1-1; a possible D gene is TRBD1 (6 bases). Germline values: CDR1 SGHTA, CDR2 FQGNSA. This CDR3 comprises 17 residues. The V end was cut by 4 bases, the J end by 0 bases, with 18 bases between. CDR3 nucleotide sequence: TGTGCCAGCAGCTCAGAAAGGAGGGGGGTTTTGAACACTGAAGCTTTCTTT. Translation gives CASSSERRGVLNTEAFF.

The gene calls are TRBV6-1 and TRBJ2-7; 11 nucleotides align to TRBD2. V dropped 1 base and J dropped 3; count of bases not matched to a gene: 5. Germline CDR1 and CDR2: MNHNS and SASEGT. The CDR3 has 16 residues. CDR3 in amino acids: CASSEGGGTSGYEQYF. CDR3 nucleotides: TGTGCCAGCAGTGAAGGTGGAGGGACTAGCGGCTACGAGCAGTACTTC.

This clonotype was seen at least ten times. This chain's CDR3 is CAISAEAGAPSYEQYF. For the CDR3, the DNA is TGTGCCATCAGTGCTGAAGCGGGGGCTCCCTCCTACGAGCAGTACTTC. The rearrangement joins TRBV10-3 to TRBJ2-7; 8 nucleotides align to TRBD2. Germline CDR1 and CDR2: ENHRY and SYGVKD. Germline trimming cut 4 bases from V and 0 bases from J; bases unmatched to any gene: 8. The CDR3 is 16 amino acids.

About this clonotype: It may be a read error: a sequence one base away is much more abundant. The rearrangement joins TRBV7-6 to TRBJ1-4; D may be TRBD1 (5 bases). This CDR3 region has 16 residues. Germline values: CDR1 SGHVS, CDR2 FNYEAQ. The CDR3 DNA is TGTGCCAGCAGCTTAGGGGGCGTGGGAACTAATGAAAATCTGTTTTTT. Translating gives CASSLGGVGTNENLFF.

The V call is TRBV15, the J call TRBJ2-3; D could derive from TRBD1 or TRBD2 (6 bases each). In germline, CDR1 is LNHNV, CDR2 YYDKDF (reference sequence). Deletions cut 3 bases from V and 4 bases from J, with 14 bases between. The CDR3 is made up of 15 amino acids. CDR3 DNA: TGTGCCACCAGCAGCTCTCGACGGGGGCCAGATACGCAGTATTTT. Translated: CATSSSRRGPDTQYF.

This chain uses TRBV29-1 with TRBJ1-1; TRBD1 aligns across 8 bases. This CDR3 is 12 amino acids long. V was clipped by 5 bases and J by 4 bases; unmatched bases: 3. Germline CDR1 is SQVTM and CDR2 is ANQGSEA. The CDR3 coding sequence is TGCAGCGTTCGGACAGGGTTCACTGAAGCTTTCTTT. It yields the protein CSVRTGFTEAFF.

This chain uses TRBV10-3 with TRBJ2-1; no firm D call. V was clipped by 4 bases and J by 7 bases, with 8 bases between them. This CDR3 comprises 12 residues. The germline V gene has CDR1 ENHRY and CDR2 SYGVKD. This CDR3 reads CAISVALNEQFF. The CDR3 DNA is TGTGCCATCAGTGTTGCGTTAAATGAGCAGTTCTTC.

Ten or more counts support this clonotype. V and J are TRBV19 and TRBJ1-2, with TRBD1 as a possible D gene (5 bases). V was clipped by 1 base and J by 3 bases, with 12 bases between them. The V gene's germline CDR1 is LNHDA and CDR2 SQIVND (reference sequence). The CDR3 has 15 residues. In DNA form, the CDR3 reads TGTGCCAGTAGTATAGGGGAAACAGGATACTATGGCTACACCTTC. It encodes CASSIGETGYYGYTF.

The chain recombines TRBV15 with TRBJ1-1; possible D gene TRBD1, 6 bases. Trimming left V 1 base short and J 9 bases short, with 9 bases between. CDR1 LNHNV and CDR2 YYDKDF come from the germline V gene (reference sequence). The CDR3 runs to 12 residues. CDR3 protein: CATSRVDSQAFF. CDR3 DNA: TGTGCCACCAGCAGAGTGGACAGCCAAGCTTTCTTT. The whole variable domain, filled in from reference TRBV15 and TRBJ1-1, reads DAMVIQNPRYQVTQFGKPVTLSCSQTLNHNVMYWYQQKSSQAPKLLFHYYDKDFNNEADTPDNFQSRRPNTSFCFLDIRSPGLGDTAMYLCATSRVDSQAFFGQGTRLTVV.

The rearrangement joins TRBV10-3 to TRBJ2-1; D may be TRBD2 (5 bases). This CDR3 has 14 amino acids. V lost 4 bases, J lost 5 bases, and 12 bases lay in between. In germline, CDR1 is ENHRY, CDR2 SYGVKD. CDR3 sequence: CAISVGLADNEQFF. The CDR3 DNA reads as TGTGCCATCAGTGTTGGGCTAGCCGACAATGAGCAGTTCTTC.

The V and J genes are TRBV2 and TRBJ1-1; D unclear. Germline V gene data show CDR1 as SNHLY and CDR2 as FYNNEI. V lost 3 bases and J 5 bases, leaving 16 bases between the germline ends. CDR3 length equals 15 residues. The DNA for the CDR3 is TGTGCCAGCAGTGATGGTGTCGGGTCGGGAACTGAAGCTTTCTTT. Its translation is CASSDGVGSGTEAFF.

There are many counts of this clonotype. The rearrangement uses TRBV20-1 and TRBJ1-1; D unclear. CDR1 is DFQATT and CDR2 is SNEGSKA in the germline V gene (reference sequence). The CDR3 consists of 11 residues. V shed 6 bases and J shed 1 base, with 6 bases lying between them. The CDR3 DNA reads TGCAGTGCACCGGGGAACACTGAAGCTTTCTTT. Amino acids: CSAPGNTEAFF.

This chain connects TRBV25-1 to TRBJ2-7; D ambiguous. CDR1 is MGHDK, CDR2 SYGVNS, per germline. V lost 3 bases to trimming and J lost 3 bases, with 6 bases between them. The CDR3 is 12 residues long. The CDR3, as DNA: TGTGCCAGCAGTGACAGATTCTACGAGCAGTACTTC. Translated, it gives CASSDRFYEQYF.

In the case of this clonotype: This sequence may be a read error, since a much larger clone differs from it by one base. As the CDR3 is not closed by the conserved phenylalanine or tryptophan, this likely results from a read error. The rearrangement links TRBV9 to TRBJ2-1; 8 positions match TRBD2. The germline CDR1 and CDR2 sequences are SGDLS and YYNGEE. The J segment lost 0 bases and the V segment lost 4 bases, leaving 3 bases of the junction unmatched. The CDR3 loop spans 15 amino acids. CDR3 nucleotide sequence: TGTGCCAGCAGCCCGGGGACTAGCTCCTACAATGAGCAGTTCCTC. This sequence encodes CASSPGTSSYNEQFL.